The clone carrying this TCR beta chain was detected once. The antigen remains undetermined. This sample is part of a study of cytomegalovirus exposure and HLA in healthy donors. This CDR3 has 16 residues. Losses at the gene ends were 0 bases for V and 1 base for J; bases not matched to a gene: 4. Germline V gene lookup returns CDR1 LGHNA and CDR2 YNFKEQ. Primers for the PCR totalled 60 Vbeta and 13 Jbeta. Method: immunoSEQ multiplex PCR; TCRdb's copy keeps in-frame clones and lacks some. The table records some 120,000 clones, less than 90% of them present only once. Whole-study findings and limits: Associated with cytomegalovirus, according to the listing, were 150 to 200 TCR beta chains. Fewer N-insertions (relative to the roughly 720-donor mean) were reportedly seen in an Asian-associated ancestry cluster in a later analysis.

Sample: PBMCs. The sequence derives from a man aged 50 to 59 in good health and CMV-seronegative. The chain has TRBV4-2 and TRBJ2-3; TRBD1 matches 7 bases. In nucleotides, the CDR3 is TGTGCCAGCAGCCAAGATTCCGGACAGGGCACAGATACGCAGTATTTT. This sequence encodes CASSQDSGQGTDTQYF.